This entry is about one T cell receptor (beta chain). Its antigen is unknown. Germline V gene lookup returns CDR1 SGDLS and CDR2 YYNGEE. The CDR3 has 14 amino acids. Reanalyzing the 5' RACE reads, TCRdb keeps one entry per CDR3 protein, without DNA. The sample yields 350,000 to 550,000 distinct CDR3 sequences, of which the top ten take up 2% to 3%. The sample originates from a study of monozygotic twins with inflammatory bowel disease. Study-wide results and limits: Especially where disease activity was present, IBD patients had fewer clonotypes in common with others than healthy twins did. A reduction in TCRbeta diversity (inverse Simpson) was seen in IBD patients relative to healthy co-twins.

RNA in its total form was extracted from whole blood, and T cells were not sorted. The sample was blood. This clonotype was obtained from a human donor with ulcerative colitis or Crohn's disease, or a healthy co-twin of an affected twin (not recorded which). The chain couples TRBV9 to TRBJ2-7; TCRdb gives TRBD2 as the D gene, but with no DNA this cannot be confirmed. The CDR3 sequence: CASSVGTSGYEQYF. The full variable domain, in which reference TRBV9 and TRBJ2-7 provide the parts outside the CDR3, is DSGVTQTPKHLITATGQRVTLRCSPRSGDLSVYWYQQSLDQGLQFLIQYYNGEERAKGNILERFSAQQFPDLHSELNLSSLELGDSALYFCASSVGTSGYEQYFGPGTRLTVT.